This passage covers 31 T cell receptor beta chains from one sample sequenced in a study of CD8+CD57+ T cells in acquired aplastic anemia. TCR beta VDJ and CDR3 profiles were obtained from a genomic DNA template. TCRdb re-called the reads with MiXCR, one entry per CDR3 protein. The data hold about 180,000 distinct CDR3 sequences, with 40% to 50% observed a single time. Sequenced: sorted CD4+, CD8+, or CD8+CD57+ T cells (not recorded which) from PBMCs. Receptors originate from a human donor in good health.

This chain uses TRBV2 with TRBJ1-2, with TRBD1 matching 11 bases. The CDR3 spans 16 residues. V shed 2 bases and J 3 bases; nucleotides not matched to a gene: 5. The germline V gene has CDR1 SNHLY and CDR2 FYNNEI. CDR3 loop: CASSEMDRGRDYGYTF. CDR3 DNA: TGTGCCAGCAGTGAAATGGACAGGGGGCGCGACTATGGCTACACCTTC. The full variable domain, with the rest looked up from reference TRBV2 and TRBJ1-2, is EPEVTQTPSHQVTQMGQEVILRCVPISNHLYFYWYRQILGQKVEFLVSFYNNEISEKSEIFDDQFSVERPDGSNFTLKIRSTKLEDSAMYFCASSEMDRGRDYGYTFGSGTRLTVV.

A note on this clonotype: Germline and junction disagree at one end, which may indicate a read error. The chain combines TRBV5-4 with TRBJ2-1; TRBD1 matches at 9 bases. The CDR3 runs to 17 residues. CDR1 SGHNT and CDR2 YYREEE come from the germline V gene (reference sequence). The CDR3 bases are TGCGCCAGCAGCTTGGCCGGGACAGGGAGCACCTACAATGTGCAGTTCTTC. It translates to CASSLAGTGSTYNVQFF.

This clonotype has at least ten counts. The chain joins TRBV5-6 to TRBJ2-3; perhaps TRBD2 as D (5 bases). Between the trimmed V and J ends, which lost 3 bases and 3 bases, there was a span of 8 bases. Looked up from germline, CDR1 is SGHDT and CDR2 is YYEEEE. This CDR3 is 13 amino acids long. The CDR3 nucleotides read TGTGCCAGCAGCTGGGAGCGAACAGATACGCAGTATTTT. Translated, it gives CASSWERTDTQYF. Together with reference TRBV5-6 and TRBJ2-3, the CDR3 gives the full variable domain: DAGVTQSPTHLIKTRGQQVTLRCSPKSGHDTVSWYQQALGQGPQFIFQYYEEEERQRGNFPDRFSGHQFPNYSSELNVNALLLGDSALYLCASSWERTDTQYFGPGTRLTVL.

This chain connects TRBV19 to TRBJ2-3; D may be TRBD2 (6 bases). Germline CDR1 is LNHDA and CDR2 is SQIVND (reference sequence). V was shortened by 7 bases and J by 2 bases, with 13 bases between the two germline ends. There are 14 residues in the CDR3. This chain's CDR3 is CASMSGVFTDTQYF. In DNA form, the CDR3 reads TGTGCCAGTATGTCGGGGGTTTTCACAGATACGCAGTATTTT. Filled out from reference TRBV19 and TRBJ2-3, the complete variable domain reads DGGITQSPKYLFRKEGQNVTLSCEQNLNHDAMYWYRQDPGQGLRLIYYSQIVNDFQKGDIAEGYSVSREKKESFPLTVTSAQKNPTAFYLCASMSGVFTDTQYFGPGTRLTVL.

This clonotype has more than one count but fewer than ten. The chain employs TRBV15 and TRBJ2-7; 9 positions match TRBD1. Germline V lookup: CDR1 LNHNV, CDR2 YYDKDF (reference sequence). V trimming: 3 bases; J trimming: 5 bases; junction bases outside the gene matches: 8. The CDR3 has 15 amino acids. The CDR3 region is CATSRDRGQGHEQYF. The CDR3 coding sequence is TGTGCCACCAGCAGGGATAGGGGACAGGGCCACGAGCAGTACTTC.

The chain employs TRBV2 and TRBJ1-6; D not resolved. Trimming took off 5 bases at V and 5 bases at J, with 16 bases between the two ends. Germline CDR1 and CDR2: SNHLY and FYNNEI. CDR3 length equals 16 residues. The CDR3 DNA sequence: TGTGCCAGCAGTTTTAATCGAGTTACCAATAATTCACCCCTCCACTTT. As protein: CASSFNRVTNNSPLHF.

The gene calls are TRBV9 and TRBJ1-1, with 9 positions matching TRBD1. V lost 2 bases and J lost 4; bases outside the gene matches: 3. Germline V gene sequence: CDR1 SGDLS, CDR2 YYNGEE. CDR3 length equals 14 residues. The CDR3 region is CASSVGQGGTEAFF. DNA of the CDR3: TGTGCCAGCAGCGTGGGACAGGGTGGCACTGAAGCTTTCTTT.

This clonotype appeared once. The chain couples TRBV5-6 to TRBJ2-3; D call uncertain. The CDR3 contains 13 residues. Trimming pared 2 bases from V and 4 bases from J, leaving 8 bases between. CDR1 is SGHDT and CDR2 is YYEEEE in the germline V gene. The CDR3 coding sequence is TGTGCCAGCAGCTTTTCCGGGTCAGATACGCAGTATTTT. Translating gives CASSFSGSDTQYF. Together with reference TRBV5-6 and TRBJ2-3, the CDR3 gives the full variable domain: DAGVTQSPTHLIKTRGQQVTLRCSPKSGHDTVSWYQQALGQGPQFIFQYYEEEERQRGNFPDRFSGHQFPNYSSELNVNALLLGDSALYLCASSFSGSDTQYFGPGTRLTVL.

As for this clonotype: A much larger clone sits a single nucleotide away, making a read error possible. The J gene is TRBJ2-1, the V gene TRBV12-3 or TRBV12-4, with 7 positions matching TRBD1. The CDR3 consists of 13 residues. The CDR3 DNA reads TGTGCCAGCAGTTCAAGACAGGGCAATGAGCAGCTCTTC. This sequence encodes CASSSRQGNEQLF.

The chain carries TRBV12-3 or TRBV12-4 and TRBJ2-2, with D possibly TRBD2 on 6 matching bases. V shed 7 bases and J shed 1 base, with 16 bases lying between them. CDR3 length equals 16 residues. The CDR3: CASTPDGTLNTGELFF. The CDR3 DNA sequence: TGTGCCAGCACCCCGGACGGGACTCTGAACACCGGGGAGCTGTTTTTT.

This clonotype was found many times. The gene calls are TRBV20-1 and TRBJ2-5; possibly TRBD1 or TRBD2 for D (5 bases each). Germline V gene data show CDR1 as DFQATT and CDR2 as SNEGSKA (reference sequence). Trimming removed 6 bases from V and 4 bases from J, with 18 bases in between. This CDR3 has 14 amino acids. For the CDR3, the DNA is TGCAGTGCGACCCGAGGGGCAGAATCAGAGACCCAGTACTTC. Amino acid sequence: CSATRGAESETQYF.

The CDR3 loop is CAISDVDVNYGYTF. Here the CDR3 DNA reads TGTGCCATCAGTGACGTGGACGTTAACTATGGCTACACCTTC. The chain joins TRBV10-3 to TRBJ1-2, with D uncertain. Per germline, CDR1 ENHRY and CDR2 SYGVKD. Trimming left V 3 bases short and J 1 base short, with 9 bases between. The CDR3 runs to 14 residues.

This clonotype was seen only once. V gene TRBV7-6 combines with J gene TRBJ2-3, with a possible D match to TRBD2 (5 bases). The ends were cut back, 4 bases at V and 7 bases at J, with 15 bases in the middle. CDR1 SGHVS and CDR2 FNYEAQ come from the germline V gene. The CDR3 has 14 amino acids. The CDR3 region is CASSSDPGSNTQYF. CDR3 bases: TGTGCCAGCAGCTCGGATCCGGGAAGTAATACGCAGTATTTT.

CDR3: CASRAGPRAGGYTF. Written as DNA, the CDR3 is TGTGCCAGCAGGGCGGGCCCTCGAGCGGGTGGCTACACCTTC. This chain joins TRBV2 and TRBJ1-2; D not resolved. V gave up 6 bases and J gave up 7 bases, with 18 bases separating them. CDR1 and CDR2 from the germline V gene are SNHLY and FYNNEI. This CDR3 has 14 residues.

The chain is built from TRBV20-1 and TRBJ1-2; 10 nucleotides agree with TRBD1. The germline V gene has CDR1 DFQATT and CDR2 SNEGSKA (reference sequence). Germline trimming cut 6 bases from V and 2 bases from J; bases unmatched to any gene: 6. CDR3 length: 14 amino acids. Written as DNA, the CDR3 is TGCAGTGCACAAAGGACAGGGGGGAACTATGGCTACACCTTC. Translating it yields CSAQRTGGNYGYTF.

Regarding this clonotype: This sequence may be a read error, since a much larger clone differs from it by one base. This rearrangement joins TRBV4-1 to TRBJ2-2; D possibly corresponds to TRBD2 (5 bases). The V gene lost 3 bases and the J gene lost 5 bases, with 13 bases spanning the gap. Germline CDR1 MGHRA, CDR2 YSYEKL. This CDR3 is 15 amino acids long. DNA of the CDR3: TGCGCCAGCAGCCACCTAAGAGGGCGGACCGGGGAGCTGTTTTTT. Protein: CASSHLRGRTGELFF.

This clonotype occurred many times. In nucleotides, the CDR3 is TGTGCCTGGAGTTTAGCGGGAGGTACCTACGAGCAGTACTTC. Its translation is CAWSLAGGTYEQYF. The chain employs TRBV30 and TRBJ2-7; 10 bases agree with TRBD2. The CDR3 totals 14 residues. Unmatched junction bases numbered 3, after V lost 2 bases and J lost 2 bases. Germline-derived CDR1 and CDR2 are GTSNPN and SVGIG (reference sequence).

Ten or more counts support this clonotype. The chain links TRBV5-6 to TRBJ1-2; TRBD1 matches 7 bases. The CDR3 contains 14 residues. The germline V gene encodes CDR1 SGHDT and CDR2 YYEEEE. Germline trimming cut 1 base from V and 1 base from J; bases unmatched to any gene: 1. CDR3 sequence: CASSLPGGNYGYTF. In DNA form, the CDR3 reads TGTGCCAGCAGCTTGCCAGGGGGTAACTATGGCTACACCTTC. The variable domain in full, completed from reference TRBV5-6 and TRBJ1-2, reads DAGVTQSPTHLIKTRGQQVTLRCSPKSGHDTVSWYQQALGQGPQFIFQYYEEEERQRGNFPDRFSGHQFPNYSSELNVNALLLGDSALYLCASSLPGGNYGYTFGSGTRLTVV.

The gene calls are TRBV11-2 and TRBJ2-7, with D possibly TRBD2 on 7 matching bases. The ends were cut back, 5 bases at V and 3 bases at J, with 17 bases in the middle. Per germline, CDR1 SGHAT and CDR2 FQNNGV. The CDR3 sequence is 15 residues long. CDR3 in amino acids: CASSPGGGVSYEQYF. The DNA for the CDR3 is TGTGCCAGCAGCCCGGGGGGCGGGGTTAGCTACGAGCAGTACTTC.

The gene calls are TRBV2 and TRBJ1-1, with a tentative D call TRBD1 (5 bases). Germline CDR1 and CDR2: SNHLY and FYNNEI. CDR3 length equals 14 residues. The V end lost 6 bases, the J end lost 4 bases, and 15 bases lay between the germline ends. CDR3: CASSSRGIRTEAFF. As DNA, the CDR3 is TGTGCCAGCAGCTCCCGGGGGATTCGCACTGAAGCTTTCTTT.

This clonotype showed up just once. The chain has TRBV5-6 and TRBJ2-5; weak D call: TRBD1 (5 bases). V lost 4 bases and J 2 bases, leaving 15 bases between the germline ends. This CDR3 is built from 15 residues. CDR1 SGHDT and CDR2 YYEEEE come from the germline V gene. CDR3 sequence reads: CASSLLGRGQETQYF. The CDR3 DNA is TGTGCCAGCAGCCTACTGGGGCGTGGACAAGAGACCCAGTACTTC.

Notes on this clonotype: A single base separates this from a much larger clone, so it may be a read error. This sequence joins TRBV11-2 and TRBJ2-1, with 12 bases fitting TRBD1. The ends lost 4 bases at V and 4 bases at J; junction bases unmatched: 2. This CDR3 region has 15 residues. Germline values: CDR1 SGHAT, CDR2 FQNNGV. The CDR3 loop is CASSSGQGAYNEQFF. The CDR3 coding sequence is TGTGCCAGCAGCTCGGGACAGGGGGCATACAATGAGCAGTTCTTC.

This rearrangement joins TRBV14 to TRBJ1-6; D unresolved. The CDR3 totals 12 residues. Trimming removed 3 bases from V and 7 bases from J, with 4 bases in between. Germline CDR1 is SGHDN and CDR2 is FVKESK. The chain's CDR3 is CASSHPNSPLHF. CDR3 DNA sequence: TGTGCCAGCAGCCACCCGAATTCACCCCTCCACTTT. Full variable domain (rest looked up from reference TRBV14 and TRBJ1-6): EAGVTQFPSHSVIEKGQTVTLRCDPISGHDNLYWYRRVMGKEIKFLLHFVKESKQDESGMPNNRFLAERTGGTYSTLKVQPAELEDSGVYFCASSHPNSPLHFGNGTRLTVT.

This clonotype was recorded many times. CDR3 residues: CASSSTLGHPQLNEQFF. The CDR3 DNA is TGTGCCAGCAGCTCCACCTTGGGACATCCTCAGCTCAATGAGCAGTTCTTC. The chain joins TRBV7-9 to TRBJ2-1, with D maybe TRBD1 (6 bases). Between the trimmed V and J ends, which lost 4 bases and 6 bases, there was a span of 22 bases. The V gene's germline CDR1 is SEHNR and CDR2 FQNEAQ (reference sequence). CDR3 length: 17 amino acids. Complete variable domain (other parts from reference TRBV7-9 and TRBJ2-1): DTGVSQNPRHKITKRGQNVTFRCDPISEHNRLYWYRQTLGQGPEFLTYFQNEAQLEKSRLLSDRFSAERPKGSFSTLEIQRTEQGDSAMYLCASSSTLGHPQLNEQFFGPGTRLTVL.

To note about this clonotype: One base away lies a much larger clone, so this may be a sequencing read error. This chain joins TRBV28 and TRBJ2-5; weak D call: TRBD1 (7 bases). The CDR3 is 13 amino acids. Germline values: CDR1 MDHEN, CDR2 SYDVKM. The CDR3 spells CASGGTGEETLYF. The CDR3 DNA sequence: TGTGCCAGCGGTGGAACAGGGGAGGAGACCCTGTACTTC.

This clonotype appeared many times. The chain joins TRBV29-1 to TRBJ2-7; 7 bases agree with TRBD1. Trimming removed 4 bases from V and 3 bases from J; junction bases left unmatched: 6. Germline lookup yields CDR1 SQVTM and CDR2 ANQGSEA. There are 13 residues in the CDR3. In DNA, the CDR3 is TGCAGCGTTGTTCACGACAGGGTCTACGAGCAGTACTTC. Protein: CSVVHDRVYEQYF.

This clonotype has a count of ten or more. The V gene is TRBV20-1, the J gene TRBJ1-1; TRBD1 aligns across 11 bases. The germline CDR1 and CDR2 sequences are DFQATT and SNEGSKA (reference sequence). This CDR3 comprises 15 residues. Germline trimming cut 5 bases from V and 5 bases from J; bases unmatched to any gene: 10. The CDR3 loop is CSAPSGQGVSTEAFF. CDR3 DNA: TGCAGTGCTCCATCGGGACAGGGGGTCTCTACTGAAGCTTTCTTT.

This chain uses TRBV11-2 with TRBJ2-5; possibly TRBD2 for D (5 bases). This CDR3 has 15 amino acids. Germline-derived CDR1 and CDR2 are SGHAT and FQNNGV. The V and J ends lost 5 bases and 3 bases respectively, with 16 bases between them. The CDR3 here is CASSGAAGREETQYF. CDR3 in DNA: TGTGCCAGCAGCGGAGCGGCAGGAAGAGAAGAGACCCAGTACTTC.

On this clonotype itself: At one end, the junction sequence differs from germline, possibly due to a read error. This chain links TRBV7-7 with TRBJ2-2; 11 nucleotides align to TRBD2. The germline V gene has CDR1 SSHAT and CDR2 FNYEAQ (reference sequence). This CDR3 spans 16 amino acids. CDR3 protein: CASRPTSGGNTGELFF. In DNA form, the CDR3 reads TGTGCTAGCAGGCCCACTAGCGGGGGGAACACCGGGGAGCTGTTTTTT.

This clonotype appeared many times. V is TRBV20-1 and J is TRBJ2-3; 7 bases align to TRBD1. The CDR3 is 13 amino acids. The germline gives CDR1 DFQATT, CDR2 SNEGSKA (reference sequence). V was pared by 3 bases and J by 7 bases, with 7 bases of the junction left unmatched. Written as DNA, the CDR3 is TGCAGTGCTAGCCTCCGGGACAGAAATACGCAGTATTTT. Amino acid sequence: CSASLRDRNTQYF.

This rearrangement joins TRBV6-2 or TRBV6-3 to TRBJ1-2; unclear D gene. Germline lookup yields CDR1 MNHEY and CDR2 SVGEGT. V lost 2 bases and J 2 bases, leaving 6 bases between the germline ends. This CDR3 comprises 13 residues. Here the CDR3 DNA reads TGTGCCAGCAGTTACGACCTGAACTATGGCTACACCTTC. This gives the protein CASSYDLNYGYTF.